Following are 8 T cell receptor beta chains from one sample sequenced in a study of T cells in tuberculosis. Profiling relied on immunoSEQ multiplex PCR, and the TCRdb table lists in-frame clones only, not all of them. This sample has about 34,000 clones; under 95% occur once, and the top ten carry about an eighth. Time point specified: new active TB diagnosis, blood taken before or within 7 days of starting treatment. The input for sequencing was PBMCs, taken at tuberculosis diagnosis. Receptors originate from an adult with tuberculosis.

The CDR3 region is CAWSAPDSLPYGYTF. The CDR3 region has the DNA TGTGCCTGGAGTGCCCCGGACAGTTTACCATATGGCTACACCTTC. The V gene is TRBV30, the J gene TRBJ1-2; tentative D call: TRBD1 (6 bases). The CDR3 is 15 residues long. V was pared by 1 base and J by 5 bases, with 17 bases between. The germline CDR1 and CDR2 sequences are GTSNPN and SVGIG (reference sequence). Looking up the rest from reference TRBV30 and TRBJ1-2 gives the full variable domain: SQTIHQWPATLVQPVGSPLSLECTVEGTSNPNLYWYRQAAGRGLQLLFYSVGIGQISSEVPQNLSASRPQDRQFILSSKKLLLSDSGFYLCAWSAPDSLPYGYTFGSGTRLTVV.

The chain couples TRBV20-1 to TRBJ1-2, with D unclear. This CDR3 is built from 11 residues. In germline, CDR1 is DFQATT, CDR2 SNEGSKA (reference sequence). V was cut by 3 bases and J by 4 bases, with 6 bases left in between. The CDR3 nucleotides are TGCAGTGCTAGGGAGGGCTATGGCTACACCTTC. Its protein product is CSAREGYGYTF.

This sequence joins TRBV12-5 and TRBJ1-2; TRBD1 matches 8 bases. This CDR3 is 13 amino acids long. V lost 1 base, J lost 5 bases, and 0 bases stayed unmatched. Germline V CDR1 and CDR2: LGHNT, FRNRAP. DNA for the CDR3: TGTGCTAGTGGTTTGGGACAGGGGTATGGCTACACCTTC. Translation: CASGLGQGYGYTF.

This chain links TRBV11-1 with TRBJ1-1, with 7 bases matching TRBD1. With 5 bases clipped from V and 5 bases from J, the junction kept 5 bases outside the gene matches. Looked up from germline, CDR1 is SGHAT and CDR2 is FQDESV (reference sequence). The length of the CDR3 is 13 residues. The CDR3 protein is CASSPGGGTEAFF. The CDR3 region has the DNA TGTGCCAGCAGCCCAGGGGGAGGAACTGAAGCTTTCTTT.

The J gene is TRBJ2-5, the V gene TRBV15, with 7 bases fitting TRBD1. This CDR3 region has 15 residues. Trimming cost V 1 base and J 5 bases; bases outside gene matches: 7. Per the germline V gene, CDR1 is LNHNV and CDR2 is YYDKDF (reference sequence). Here the CDR3 reads CATSRALGQEETQYF. CDR3 bases: TGTGCCACCAGCAGAGCCCTTGGACAGGAGGAGACCCAGTACTTC.

The chain has TRBV18 and TRBJ1-1; D ambiguous. Germline V lookup: CDR1 KGHSH, CDR2 LQKENI. Trimming took off 1 base at V and 1 base at J, with 10 bases between the two ends. This CDR3 is 15 amino acids long. In nucleotides, the CDR3 is TGTGCCAGCTCACCACTGGCGGGAACGAACACTGAAGCTTTCTTT. Translation gives CASSPLAGTNTEAFF.

The rearrangement uses TRBV5-6 and TRBJ2-5; D remains unclear. Germline V gene sequence: CDR1 SGHDT, CDR2 YYEEEE. This CDR3 spans 13 amino acids. The germline V and J ends were trimmed by 0 bases and 5 bases, with 8 bases remaining between them. The CDR3 loop is CASSLGSVETQYF. CDR3 DNA sequence: TGTGCCAGCAGCTTGGGGTCAGTCGAGACCCAGTACTTC.

This chain links TRBV29-1 with TRBJ1-2, with D perhaps matching TRBD1 (5 bases). V was trimmed by 3 bases and J by 1 base, leaving 24 bases between them. This CDR3 is 18 amino acids long. From germline, CDR1 is SQVTM and CDR2 ANQGSEA. CDR3 sequence: CSVDHAGTFDRLNYGYTF. The DNA of the CDR3 is TGCAGCGTTGACCATGCGGGGACGTTCGACCGCCTTAACTATGGCTACACCTTC.